This T cell receptor (beta chain) was captured in a study of T-cell memory formation after mild COVID-19. Findings and limits, study-wide: A balance of CD4 and CD8 characterized clones contracting day 15 to 85, whereas later expanders leaned CD4+.

Concerning this clonotype: Its antigen is still unknown. One junction end disagrees with the germline gene, perhaps due to a read error.

This CDR3 has 12 amino acids. Germline loops: CDR1 MNHEY, CDR2 SMNVEV (reference sequence). TCRdb reanalysed the 5' RACE reads using MiXCR and keeps one entry per CDR3 protein. The table has roughly 550,000 distinct CDR3 sequences, around 21% seen once; the top ten hold around 13%. The source of this sequence is an adult woman who had mild COVID-19 (a few samples of this study predate the infection). Cell type and time point are not known. Specimen: PBMCs or a T cell subset sorted from them (not recorded which). The chain links TRBV27 to TRBJ2-1, with 8 bases fitting TRBD2. The CDR3 coding sequence is TGCGCCGGGACTAGTTTCTACAATGAGCAGTTCTTC. The encoded protein is CAGTSFYNEQFF.